This entry lists 25 T cell receptor beta chains sequenced from one sample in a study of blood T cells in healthy people across ages. Next came a second PCR, run for roughly 7 to 12 cycles, which used a sample-barcoded 5' primer along with a J-beta primer mix. TCRdb re-analysed the 5' RACE reads in MiXCR, keeping a single row per CDR3 protein. This sample has about 1.6 million distinct CDR3 sequences, with roughly a third found just once. Sample: blood. All receptors come from a woman aged 25 to 39 in good health.

V usage is TRBV2 and J usage is TRBJ2-5; TRBD1 might be the D (5 bases). The DNA matches TRBJ2-7 better at its end, which makes the J call doubtful. Germline V gene data show CDR1 as SNHLY and CDR2 as FYNNEI. This CDR3 contains 14 residues. The CDR3 DNA is TGTGCCAGCAGTGAATACGTTAAGGGGCCCGAGCAGTACTTC. Amino acid sequence: CASSEYVKGPEQYF.

The chain couples TRBV20-1 to TRBJ1-1; TRBD1 might be the D (5 bases). The CDR3 is 15 amino acids. Germline V gene lookup returns CDR1 DFQATT and CDR2 SNEGSKA (reference sequence). V lost 0 bases, J lost 5 bases, and 16 bases lay in between. CDR3 residues: CSAREVARAGTEAFF. As DNA, the CDR3 is TGCAGTGCTAGAGAGGTGGCCAGGGCCGGGACTGAAGCTTTCTTT.

V usage is TRBV29-1 and J usage is TRBJ2-3, with 11 bases matching TRBD2. V shed 7 bases, J shed 5 bases, and the junction held 5 bases outside the gene matches. The CDR3 is 13 residues long. Germline V CDR1 and CDR2: SQVTM, ANQGSEA. The CDR3 DNA sequence: TGCAGCGAGACTAGCGGGGTCGTAGATACGCAGTATTTT. It translates to CSETSGVVDTQYF.

The V and J genes are TRBV28 and TRBJ1-4; a possible D gene is TRBD1 (5 bases). In germline, CDR1 is MDHEN, CDR2 SYDVKM. The CDR3 contains 14 residues. Trimming shortened V by 2 bases and J by 7 bases, and 11 bases separated the two germline ends. The CDR3 DNA reads TGTGCCAGCAGTTTAGGGGGTTTCTCTGAAAAACTGTTTTTT. Its protein product is CASSLGGFSEKLFF. Drawing the rest from reference TRBV28 and TRBJ1-4, the complete variable domain is DVKVTQSSRYLVKRTGEKVFLECVQDMDHENMFWYRQDPGLGLRLIYFSYDVKMKEKGDIPEGYSVSREKKERFSLILESASTNQTSMYLCASSLGGFSEKLFFGSGTQLSVL.

This clonotype was observed a few times. V usage is TRBV20-1 and J usage is TRBJ1-5; TRBD1 aligns across 9 bases. The CDR3 has 15 amino acids. The ends lost 7 bases at V and 2 bases at J; junction bases unmatched: 9. Germline CDR1 reads DFQATT; CDR2 reads SNEGSKA (reference sequence). The CDR3 DNA reads as TGCAGTGGGGGGACAGGGTCCCGAGGCAATCAGCCCCAGCATTTT. As protein: CSGGTGSRGNQPQHF.

The chain recombines TRBV6-6 with TRBJ1-6, with 10 bases matching TRBD1. Germline values: CDR1 MNHNY, CDR2 SVGAGI (reference sequence). V shed 6 bases and J 9 bases; nucleotides not matched to a gene: 8. The CDR3 sequence is 15 residues long. The CDR3 DNA sequence: TGTGCCAGCAGCCCTACGGGACAGGGGACTTCACCCCTCCACTTT. Protein: CASSPTGQGTSPLHF.

The chain uses TRBV20-1 and TRBJ2-7; 12 bases align to TRBD2. The germline gives CDR1 DFQATT, CDR2 SNEGSKA (reference sequence). This CDR3 is built from 15 residues. The V segment lost 3 bases and the J segment 6 bases; nucleotides outside the gene matches: 9. CDR3 amino acids: CSASPMTSGRVEQYF. In DNA, the CDR3 is TGCAGTGCTAGCCCAATGACTAGCGGGAGAGTCGAGCAGTACTTC.

This clonotype was detected a few times. The gene calls are TRBV7-3 and TRBJ2-1; weak D call: TRBD2 (5 bases). The CDR3 extends over 14 amino acids. CDR1 is SGHTA, CDR2 FQGTGA, per germline. V was clipped by 4 bases and J by 7 bases, with 14 bases between them. CDR3 DNA: TGTGCCAGCAGCTCGGGGAATGCGGTGAATGAGCAGTTCTTC. Amino acids: CASSSGNAVNEQFF. The variable domain in full, with the rest retrieved from reference TRBV7-3 and TRBJ2-1, is GAGVSQTPSNKVTEKGKYVELRCDPISGHTALYWYRQSLGQGPEFLIYFQGTGAADDSGLPNDRFFAVRPEGSVSTLKIQRTERGDSAVYLCASSSGNAVNEQFFGPGTRLTVL.

This clonotype was seen only once. The chain has TRBV20-1 and TRBJ2-3; 7 bases map to TRBD2. The CDR3 length is 14 residues. Trimming at V came to 8 bases and at J to 8 bases, leaving 16 bases not matched to a gene. CDR1 is DFQATT, CDR2 SNEGSKA, per germline (reference sequence). CDR3 region: CSPAGAGDGGTQYF. As DNA, the CDR3 is TGCAGTCCTGCCGGCGCGGGGGACGGAGGTACGCAGTATTTT.

The V and J genes are TRBV12-3 or TRBV12-4 and TRBJ2-1; TRBD1 is a possible D gene (6 bases). V lost 2 bases, J lost 5 bases, and 13 bases lay in between. The CDR3 sequence is 15 residues long. The CDR3 region is CASSLWGRGNNEQFF. CDR3 coding DNA: TGTGCCAGCAGTTTATGGGGCAGGGGTAACAATGAGCAGTTCTTC.

This clonotype was observed a handful of times. V is TRBV11-2 and J is TRBJ2-1, with D perhaps TRBD1 (5 bases). The V gene lost 6 bases and the J gene lost 2 bases, with 11 bases spanning the gap. CDR1 is SGHAT, CDR2 FQNNGV, per germline. The CDR3 is made up of 14 amino acids. The CDR3 sequence is CASRPQVPYNEQFF. The CDR3 region has the DNA TGTGCCAGCAGGCCACAGGTTCCCTACAATGAGCAGTTCTTC.

This clonotype showed up just a few times. The chain carries TRBV7-2 and TRBJ1-2; a possible D gene is TRBD1 (6 bases). Germline V gives CDR1 SGHTA, CDR2 FQGNSA. V was shortened by 3 bases and J by 0 bases, with 11 bases between the two germline ends. This CDR3 contains 15 residues. The CDR3 region has the DNA TGTGCCAGCAGCTTTACAGGGACCTCTAACTATGGCTACACCTTC. Protein sequence: CASSFTGTSNYGYTF.

Comments on this clonotype: The CDR3 carries no conserved terminal phenylalanine or tryptophan, so it likely arises from a read error. The chain uses TRBV20-1 and TRBJ1-2; 9 nucleotides match TRBD1. CDR1 DFQATT and CDR2 SNEGSKA come from the germline V gene (reference sequence). Unmatched junction bases numbered 8, after V lost 6 bases and J lost 6 bases. The CDR3 sequence is 13 residues long. The CDR3 DNA follows: TGCAGTGCGGGGACAGGGAAATTAAATGGCTACACCCTC. Protein sequence: CSAGTGKLNGYTL.

A note on this clonotype: One end of the junction is discordant with germline, which a read error may explain. This chain's CDR3 is CASSQDGAVSYNDQFF. The CDR3 nucleotides read TGTGCCAGCAGCCAAGATGGCGCAGTTTCCTACAATGATCAGTTCTTC. The J gene is TRBJ2-1, the V gene TRBV3-1; D gene ambiguous. The CDR3 runs to 16 residues. The germline CDR1 and CDR2 sequences are LGHDT and YNNKEL (reference sequence).

The chain is built from TRBV27 and TRBJ2-1, with 11 positions matching TRBD2. V lost 2 bases to trimming and J lost 5 bases; unmatched junction nucleotides: 5. The CDR3 spans 16 residues. Germline V gene lookup returns CDR1 MNHEY and CDR2 SMNVEV (reference sequence). The CDR3 DNA is TGTGCCAGCAGTTTAGCCCCTAGCGGGGGGAACAATGAGCAGTTCTTC. Amino acids: CASSLAPSGGNNEQFF.

The chain uses TRBV11-1 and TRBJ1-2; no reliable D call. Germline V CDR1 and CDR2: SGHAT, FQDESV (reference sequence). The CDR3 is made up of 13 amino acids. Trimming left V 1 base short and J 6 bases short, with 9 bases between. The CDR3 DNA reads TGTGCCAGCAGCTTAGAGTGGGGTGATGGCTACACCTTC. This translates into CASSLEWGDGYTF.

This clonotype was found a few times. V usage is TRBV11-2 and J usage is TRBJ2-3; TRBD2 matches 10 bases. CDR1 SGHAT and CDR2 FQNNGV come from the germline V gene. V dropped 1 base and J dropped 9; count of bases not matched to a gene: 13. The CDR3 length is 17 residues. The CDR3 region is CASSLVPLAGAFGTQYF. The CDR3 DNA reads as TGTGCCAGCAGCTTAGTGCCGCTAGCGGGAGCGTTCGGGACGCAGTATTTT.

The chain employs TRBV29-1 and TRBJ2-3; the D call may be TRBD1 or TRBD2 (5 bases each). Trimming shortened V by 5 bases and J by 3 bases, and 15 bases separated the two germline ends. The CDR3 is 14 amino acids. The germline V gene has CDR1 SQVTM and CDR2 ANQGSEA. The CDR3 region has the DNA TGCAGCGTTAAGCCCCGGGACGGAACAGATACGCAGTATTTT. It is translated as CSVKPRDGTDTQYF.

This clonotype was seen only a few times. This chain connects TRBV27 to TRBJ1-2; TRBD1 matches at 9 bases. This CDR3 is 14 amino acids long. The V segment lost 6 bases and the J segment 3 bases; nucleotides outside the gene matches: 5. CDR1 is MNHEY, CDR2 SMNVEV, per germline (reference sequence). CDR3 sequence reads: CASRTTGGDYGYTF. The CDR3 region has the DNA TGTGCCAGCAGAACGACAGGGGGAGACTATGGCTACACCTTC.

Remarks on this clonotype: The junction shows a germline mismatch at one end, possibly a read error. The J gene is TRBJ2-1, the V gene TRBV20-1; 10 positions agree with TRBD2. Germline V gene data show CDR1 as DFQATT and CDR2 as SNEGSKA (reference sequence). The CDR3 runs to 16 residues. CDR3 sequence reads: CSARGELAGLYNERFF. Written as DNA, the CDR3 is TGCAGTGCTAGAGGAGAACTAGCGGGACTGTACAATGAGCGGTTCTTC.

The chain employs TRBV5-1 and TRBJ2-2; unclear D gene. CDR1 is SGHRS, CDR2 YFSETQ, per germline. This CDR3 spans 16 amino acids. Trimming removed 1 base from V and 5 bases from J, with 15 bases in between. The CDR3 sequence: CASSLNLQILTGELFF. For the CDR3, the DNA is TGCGCCAGCAGCTTGAACCTGCAGATCCTTACCGGGGAGCTGTTTTTT.

Remarks on this clonotype: One junction end does not reproduce the germline sequence, and a read error may be involved. The rearrangement joins TRBV27 to TRBJ2-6; either TRBD1 or TRBD2 may fit D (5 bases each). This CDR3 comprises 16 residues. Germline CDR1 MNHEY, CDR2 SMNVEV (reference sequence). CDR3 DNA sequence: TGTGCCAGCAGTTTGGGACGGCACTCTGGGACCAACGTCCTGACTTTC. Encoded protein: CASSLGRHSGTNVLTF.

The chain links TRBV29-1 to TRBJ1-2; D ambiguous. Germline assignment: CDR1 SQVTM and CDR2 ANQGSEA. V lost 3 bases, J lost 7 bases, and 12 bases lay in between. The length of the CDR3 is 12 residues. Here the CDR3 reads CSVDSRICGYTF. In DNA form, the CDR3 reads TGCAGCGTTGACAGCCGGATCTGTGGCTACACCTTC.

This clonotype was picked up many times. The J gene is TRBJ2-7, the V gene TRBV5-1; possibly TRBD2 for D (6 bases). The CDR3 runs to 14 residues. Germline CDR1 and CDR2: SGHRS and YFSETQ. The V gene lost 7 bases and the J gene lost 2 bases, with 16 bases spanning the gap. CDR3 bases: TGCGCCAGCGGCTCGGCAGCGGGTACCTACGAGCAGTACTTC. Its protein is CASGSAAGTYEQYF. Supplemented by reference TRBV5-1 and TRBJ2-7, the full variable domain reads KAGVTQTPRYLIKTRGQQVTLSCSPISGHRSVSWYQQTPGQGLQFLFEYFSETQRNKGNFPGRFSGRQFSNSRSEMNVSTLELGDSALYLCASGSAAGTYEQYFGPGTRLTVT.

This clonotype was seen only a few times. This chain connects TRBV3-1 to TRBJ2-3; perhaps D is TRBD1 or TRBD2 (5 bases each). V lost 4 bases, J lost 2 bases, and 13 bases lay in between. The CDR3 is made up of 15 amino acids. Germline V gives CDR1 LGHDT, CDR2 YNNKEL (reference sequence). The CDR3: CASSPRGRTTDTQYF. The CDR3 region has the DNA TGTGCCAGCAGCCCCCGGGGCAGGACCACAGATACGCAGTATTTT.